Below are 18 T cell receptor beta chains sequenced from a single sample in a study of patients and donors after allogeneic stem cell transplantation. TCRdb reprocessed the RT-PCR reads via MiXCR and lists one record per CDR3 protein. This table has roughly 190,000 distinct CDR3 sequences, around two fifths appearing once. The specimen sequenced was blood, either unsorted or a sorted T cell fraction (not recorded which). The origin of the receptors is a human donor who was either an allogeneic HSCT recipient or a stem cell or donor lymphocyte infusion donor (not recorded which). It is not recorded whose cells these are; they may come from a transplant donor.

This clonotype was seen just once. The chain carries TRBV7-2 and TRBJ2-1; 13 bases match TRBD2. The CDR3 sequence is 19 residues long. V trimming: 1 base; J trimming: 2 bases; junction bases outside the gene matches: 8. Germline V gives CDR1 SGHTA, CDR2 FQGNSA. The CDR3 loop is CASSLEGTSGAGAYNEQFF. Here the CDR3 DNA reads TGTGCCAGCAGCTTAGAGGGGACTAGCGGGGCCGGAGCCTACAATGAGCAGTTCTTC.

This clonotype occurred a few times. The chain employs TRBV12-3 or TRBV12-4 and TRBJ1-1, with D perhaps TRBD1 (5 bases). The CDR3 covers 14 residues. The V end lost 7 bases, the J end lost 3 bases, and 15 bases lay between the germline ends. CDR3 sequence reads: CASTRGNLDTEAFF. Written as DNA, the CDR3 is TGTGCCAGCACCCGGGGGAACCTGGACACTGAAGCTTTCTTT.

Only a few counts were recorded for this clonotype. The genes are TRBV21-1 and TRBJ2-5; TRBD1 reflects the table's D call only, with no check against the DNA. TRBV21-1 is a pseudogene. The CDR3 sequence is 15 residues long. The CDR3 is CASSSLGVYQETQYF. The CDR3 nucleotides read TGTGCCAGCAGCTCCTTAGGGGTGTACCAAGAGACCCAGTACTTC.

The chain uses TRBV12-3 or TRBV12-4 and TRBJ1-1; a possible D gene is TRBD1 (6 bases). The CDR3 spans 13 residues. Trimming took 5 bases from V and 6 from J, leaving 13 bases between them. Written as DNA, the CDR3 is TGTGCCAGCAGTACAGGGAGGACGGCTGAAGCTTTCTTT. Its protein product is CASSTGRTAEAFF.

This chain connects TRBV20-1 to TRBJ2-7; no firm D call. This CDR3 has 15 amino acids. CDR1 is DFQATT and CDR2 is SNEGSKA in the germline V gene (reference sequence). V lost 1 base and J 0 bases, leaving 13 bases between the germline ends. CDR3 residues: CSARVLGDTSYEQYF. The CDR3 nucleotides read TGCAGTGCTAGAGTATTAGGAGACACCTCCTACGAGCAGTACTTC.

This clonotype was found once. The genes are TRBV4-1 and TRBJ2-4; D remains unclear. V lost 4 bases and J 0 bases, leaving 7 bases between the germline ends. The germline V gene has CDR1 MGHRA and CDR2 YSYEKL. The CDR3 has 14 amino acids. DNA for the CDR3: TGCGCCAGCAGCCCTACCATAGCCAAAAACATTCAGTACTTC. Translating gives CASSPTIAKNIQYF.

The chain carries TRBV7-6 and TRBJ1-3; possibly TRBD1 for D (5 bases). V was pared by 3 bases and J by 4 bases, with 7 bases between. CDR3 length: 13 residues. Germline V lookup: CDR1 SGHVS, CDR2 FNYEAQ. The CDR3 reads CASSFREGNTIYF. In DNA, the CDR3 is TGTGCCAGCAGCTTCAGGGAAGGAAACACCATATATTTT.

This clonotype was recorded a few times. Here the CDR3 reads CASSQTQSSYNEQFF. The CDR3 DNA is TGCGCCAGCAGTCAGACCCAAAGCTCCTACAATGAGCAGTTCTTC. The chain links TRBV5-1 to TRBJ2-1; D not resolved. Germline-derived CDR1 and CDR2 are SGHRS and YFSETQ. The V gene lost 5 bases and the J gene lost 0 bases, with 12 bases spanning the gap. This CDR3 contains 15 residues.

The rearrangement joins TRBV20-1 to TRBJ1-2, with no clear D. Germline V gene lookup returns CDR1 DFQATT and CDR2 SNEGSKA (reference sequence). The CDR3 has 12 residues. V lost 2 bases to trimming and J lost 0 bases, with 4 bases between them. The CDR3 here is CSARRPNYGYTF. The CDR3 DNA reads as TGCAGTGCTAGACGACCTAACTATGGCTACACCTTC.

This clonotype was counted a few times. J is TRBJ1-1 and V is TRBV5-5; no clear D. Trimming stripped 2 bases from V and 4 bases from J, with 15 bases between. This CDR3 has 15 residues. Germline V gives CDR1 SGHKS, CDR2 YYEKEE (reference sequence). CDR3 sequence reads: CASSFFGSTGTEAFF. CDR3 DNA: TGTGCCAGCAGCTTCTTCGGATCTACGGGCACTGAAGCTTTCTTT.

The sample holds a few counts of this clonotype. V is TRBV4-2 and J is TRBJ1-2; TRBD1 aligns across 8 bases. Germline lookup yields CDR1 LGHNA and CDR2 YNFKEQ. The CDR3 is made up of 16 amino acids. V trimming: 3 bases; J trimming: 2 bases; junction bases outside the gene matches: 8. This chain's CDR3 is CASSQAGDRPNYGYTF. CDR3 DNA: TGTGCCAGCAGCCAGGCGGGGGACAGGCCAAACTATGGCTACACCTTC.

The rearrangement uses TRBV28 and TRBJ1-3, with D possibly being TRBD1 (5 bases). Germline lookup yields CDR1 MDHEN and CDR2 SYDVKM. V lost 4 bases and J lost 3, with 13 bases in between. The length of the CDR3 is 15 residues. CDR3 in amino acids: CASSSPARDGNTIYF. The CDR3 DNA reads TGTGCCAGCAGTTCCCCCGCCAGGGATGGAAACACCATATATTTT.

The chain carries TRBV18 and TRBJ1-1, with 9 bases matching TRBD1. The germline gives CDR1 KGHSH, CDR2 LQKENI. Trimming cost V 4 bases and J 3 bases; bases outside gene matches: 3. This CDR3 comprises 14 residues. In DNA form, the CDR3 reads TGTGCCAGCTCACAAGGACAGGGGCACACTGAAGCTTTCTTT. This codes for CASSQGQGHTEAFF.

The chain couples TRBV6-5 to TRBJ2-3; D is undetermined. Deletions cut 2 bases from V and 2 bases from J, with 8 bases between. Germline CDR1 and CDR2: MNHEY and SVGAGI. The CDR3 has 14 residues. DNA of the CDR3: TGTGCCAGCAGTTACGCGCCGTCCACAGATACGCAGTATTTT. Translating gives CASSYAPSTDTQYF.

The chain has TRBV7-8 and TRBJ2-7, with D maybe TRBD2 (6 bases). Trimming removed 5 bases from V and 0 bases from J, with 20 bases in between. Germline loops: CDR1 SGHVS, CDR2 FQNEAQ. The length of the CDR3 is 17 residues. The CDR3 coding sequence is TGTGCCAGCAGCGCCAGTCGAGGGACTGTCAGCTCCTACGAGCAGTACTTC. Translated: CASSASRGTVSSYEQYF.

The V call is TRBV3-1, the J call TRBJ2-3, with a weak D call TRBD2 (6 bases). CDR1 and CDR2 from the germline V gene are LGHDT and YNNKEL (reference sequence). This CDR3 is 15 amino acids long. Trimming took off 0 bases at V and 5 bases at J, with 12 bases between the two ends. The CDR3 here is CASSQEPGLLDTQYF. Written as DNA, the CDR3 is TGTGCCAGCAGCCAAGAGCCGGGACTCCTAGATACGCAGTATTTT.

The chain uses TRBV6-5 and TRBJ2-1, with 11 bases aligning to TRBD2. J was trimmed by 5 bases and V by 6 bases; bases with no gene match: 9. Germline values: CDR1 MNHEY, CDR2 SVGAGI. The length of the CDR3 is 16 residues. The CDR3 region is CASSSYLAGGHNEQFF. For the CDR3, the DNA is TGTGCCAGCAGCTCCTACTTAGCGGGAGGGCACAATGAGCAGTTCTTC.

This clonotype occurred a few times. The chain recombines TRBV19 with TRBJ2-1; possibly TRBD1 for D (6 bases). Trimming removed 4 bases from V and 6 bases from J, with 16 bases in between. The germline CDR1 and CDR2 sequences are LNHDA and SQIVND (reference sequence). This CDR3 comprises 15 residues. This CDR3 reads CASSTPGHSSNEQFF. CDR3 coding DNA: TGTGCCAGTAGTACTCCGGGACACTCTAGCAATGAGCAGTTCTTC.